This T cell receptor (beta chain) is drawn from a study of OX40 agonist ivuxolimab in advanced cancers. This clone came up once. Profiling relied on immunoSEQ multiplex PCR, and the TCRdb table lists in-frame clones only, not all of them. The data hold around 80,000 clones, with around 83% observed a single time. The input for sequencing was CD4+ or CD8+ T cells sorted from blood, taken in a trial of the OX40 agonist ivuxolimab. The source is an adult with an advanced solid tumor such as melanoma, head and neck, liver or kidney cancer.

CDR3 in DNA: TGTGCCAGCTCACCTGGGACAGGGTCCCTCATGAACACTGAAGCTTTCTTT. Amino acid sequence: CASSPGTGSLMNTEAFF. The genes are TRBV18 and TRBJ1-1; 9 positions agree with TRBD1. This CDR3 has 17 residues. Germline-derived CDR1 and CDR2 are KGHSH and LQKENI. V shed 3 bases and J 0 bases; nucleotides not matched to a gene: 8.